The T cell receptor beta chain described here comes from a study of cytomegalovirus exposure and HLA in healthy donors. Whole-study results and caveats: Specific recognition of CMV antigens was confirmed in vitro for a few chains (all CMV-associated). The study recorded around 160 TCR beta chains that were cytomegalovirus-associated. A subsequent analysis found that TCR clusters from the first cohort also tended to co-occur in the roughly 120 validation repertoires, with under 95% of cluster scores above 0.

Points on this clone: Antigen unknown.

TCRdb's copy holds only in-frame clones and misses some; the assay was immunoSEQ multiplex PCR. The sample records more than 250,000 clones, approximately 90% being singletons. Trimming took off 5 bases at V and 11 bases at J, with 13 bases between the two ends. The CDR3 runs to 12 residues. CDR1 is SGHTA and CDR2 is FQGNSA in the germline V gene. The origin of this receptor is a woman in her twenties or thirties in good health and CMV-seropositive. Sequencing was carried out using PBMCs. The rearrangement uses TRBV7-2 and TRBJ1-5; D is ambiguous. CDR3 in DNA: TGTGCCAGCAGCGAATTTACTGGGGCCCAGCATTTT. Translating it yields CASSEFTGAQHF.